These 10 T cell receptor beta chains were sequenced from one sample in a study of graft-versus-host responses after intestinal transplantation. Produced via immunoSEQ multiplex PCR; TCRdb's table is partial and in-frame only. The sample yields 35,000 to 40,000 clones, less than 90% seen once. The specimen comprised PBMCs, sampled roughly 1,000 days after transplant. The receptor source for this set is a human patient who received an intestinal transplant, so some T cells may come from the graft donor.

This clone was seen just once. This chain connects TRBV28 to TRBJ2-3, with 9 positions matching TRBD2. The CDR3 extends over 18 amino acids. V lost 6 bases and J lost 0; bases outside the gene matches: 13. Germline assignment: CDR1 MDHEN and CDR2 SYDVKM. CDR3 sequence reads: CASRDVPFSGSSTDTQYF. The CDR3 nucleotides read TGTGCCAGCAGAGACGTCCCGTTTAGCGGGAGTAGCACAGATACGCAGTATTTT.

The V gene is TRBV28, the J gene TRBJ2-1; no firm D call. V was trimmed by 4 bases and J by 0 bases, leaving 13 bases between them. Germline V gene data show CDR1 as MDHEN and CDR2 as SYDVKM. The CDR3 consists of 16 residues. CDR3 nucleotide sequence: TGTGCCAGCAGTTCGGTAGAAAGTAGCTCCTACAATGAGCAGTTCTTC. This codes for CASSSVESSSYNEQFF.

The V gene is TRBV6-5, the J gene TRBJ1-2, with a tentative D call TRBD1 (5 bases). Germline CDR1 MNHEY, CDR2 SVGAGI. This CDR3 spans 14 amino acids. Trimming took 4 bases from V and 2 from J, leaving 11 bases between them. The CDR3 loop reads CASSFRDANYGYTF. The CDR3 DNA follows: TGTGCCAGCAGTTTCCGGGACGCGAACTATGGCTACACCTTC.

The chain uses TRBV10-1 and TRBJ2-1, with a weak D call TRBD2 (5 bases). Trimming shortened V by 3 bases and J by 10 bases, and 7 bases separated the two germline ends. CDR3 length: 11 amino acids. Germline assignment: CDR1 WNHNN and CDR2 SYGVQD (reference sequence). The CDR3 DNA reads as TGCGCCAGCAGTGAAGGCGGGGAGCAGTTCTTC. Translating it yields CASSEGGEQFF.

The J gene is TRBJ2-7, the V gene TRBV14; 9 nucleotides align to TRBD1. CDR1 and CDR2 (germline): SGHDN, FVKESK. The CDR3 spans 13 residues. J was trimmed by 6 bases and V by 1 base; bases with no gene match: 1. CDR3 nucleotide sequence: TGTGCCAGCAGCCAAGGGACAGGGGCCGAGCAGTACTTC. This gives the protein CASSQGTGAEQYF.

V gene TRBV28 combines with J gene TRBJ1-2; TRBD1 aligns across 7 bases. The CDR3 length is 11 residues. In germline, CDR1 is MDHEN, CDR2 SYDVKM. The V gene end was trimmed by 7 bases and the J gene end by 7 bases; junction bases not matched to a gene: 3. DNA of the CDR3: TGTGCCAGCAAAGGACAGGTTGGCTACACCTTC. It specifies CASKGQVGYTF.

The chain uses TRBV19 and TRBJ1-2; no firm D call. The CDR3 length is 14 residues. V was trimmed by 6 bases and J by 9 bases, leaving 20 bases between them. The germline V gene encodes CDR1 LNHDA and CDR2 SQIVND (reference sequence). The CDR3 sequence: CASRPYSGGSSYTF. The CDR3 nucleotides read TGTGCCAGTAGGCCATACTCCGGCGGGTCGAGCTACACCTTC.

The chain combines TRBV9 with TRBJ2-3, with 9 bases matching TRBD2. The CDR3 extends over 17 amino acids. Losses at the gene ends were 0 bases for V and 3 bases for J; bases not matched to a gene: 8. Per the germline V gene, CDR1 is SGDLS and CDR2 is YYNGEE. Here the CDR3 DNA reads TGTGCCAGCAGCGTAGGATTAGCGGGAGTCGCGACAGATACGCAGTATTTT. Its protein is CASSVGLAGVATDTQYF.

This clone was seen just once. The genes are TRBV1 and TRBJ1-2. TRBV1 represents a pseudogene. The CDR3 sequence is 20 residues long. The CDR3 coding sequence is TGCACCAGCAGCCAAGAAAAGTGGGGGAGGGGCCAGGACTTCAGCGCGCGCTACACCTTC. Translation gives CTSSQEKWGRGQDFSARYTF.

The chain links TRBV18 to TRBJ2-5; 9 bases are shared with TRBD2. The CDR3 extends over 16 amino acids. Trimming removed 5 bases from V and 2 bases from J; junction bases left unmatched: 9. From germline, CDR1 is KGHSH and CDR2 LQKENI. The CDR3 region has the DNA TGTGCCAGCTCAGACTTAGCGGGGGAGCTTCAAGAGACCCAGTACTTC. This encodes CASSDLAGELQETQYF.